The 14 T cell receptor beta chains below all came from one sample that was sequenced in a study of memory CD4+ T cells and cytomegalovirus serostatus. The sort gate was single viable CD3+CD4+CD8-CD45RO+ cells for memory CD4+ T cells. Produced via immunoSEQ multiplex PCR; TCRdb's table is partial and in-frame only. This sample has 70,000 to 95,000 clones, with over 80% found just once. The sequenced sample consisted of memory CD4+ T cells from blood. Every receptor here comes from an adult in good health and CMV-seronegative.

The chain employs TRBV18 and TRBJ1-1; D not certain. Germline V lookup: CDR1 KGHSH, CDR2 LQKENI. The CDR3 sequence is 13 residues long. Deletions cut 2 bases from V and 4 bases from J, with 8 bases between. CDR3 DNA: TGTGCCAGCTCACCAAACAGTGGCACTGAAGCTTTCTTT. Amino acids: CASSPNSGTEAFF.

The chain is built from TRBV5-1 and TRBJ1-3; no clear D. V was clipped by 4 bases and J by 4 bases, with 12 bases between them. The CDR3 is 14 residues long. In germline, CDR1 is SGHRS, CDR2 YFSETQ. The CDR3 sequence is CASSPSAPGNTIYF. The CDR3 DNA is TGCGCCAGCAGCCCCTCGGCGCCAGGAAACACCATATATTTT.

This clone was seen a few times. The chain recombines TRBV13 with TRBJ1-5; D is unclear. CDR1 is PRHDT, CDR2 FYEKMQ, per germline (reference sequence). The CDR3 length is 13 residues. V lost 4 bases to trimming and J lost 5 bases, with 9 bases between them. CDR3 sequence: CASSSDGDQPQHF. The CDR3 DNA follows: TGTGCCAGCAGCTCGGACGGCGATCAGCCCCAGCATTTT. Based on the CDR3 plus reference TRBV13 and TRBJ1-5, the full variable domain is AAGVIQSPRHLIKEKRETATLKCYPIPRHDTVYWYQQGPGQDPQFLISFYEKMQSDKGSIPDRFSAQQFSDYHSELNMSSLELGDSALYFCASSSDGDQPQHFGDGTRLSIL.

The chain links TRBV7-3 to TRBJ2-5; no definite D call. Germline V gene data show CDR1 as SGHTA and CDR2 as FQGTGA. The V gene lost 8 bases and the J gene lost 1 base, with 11 bases spanning the gap. CDR3 size: 13 residues. CDR3: CASAAGSQETQYF. CDR3 coding DNA: TGTGCCAGCGCTGCCGGGTCCCAAGAGACCCAGTACTTC.

The V call is TRBV2, the J call TRBJ1-2, with 11 bases matching TRBD1. The CDR3 sequence is 14 residues long. Trimming took 8 bases from V and 1 from J; bases not matched to a gene: 3. Germline CDR1 SNHLY, CDR2 FYNNEI. The CDR3: CASAGQGDNYGYTF. CDR3 DNA sequence: TGTGCCAGCGCGGGACAGGGGGATAACTATGGCTACACCTTC.

The rearrangement joins TRBV18 to TRBJ1-4, with D perhaps matching TRBD1 (6 bases). Germline lookup yields CDR1 KGHSH and CDR2 LQKENI. V was cut by 3 bases and J by 3 bases, with 11 bases left in between. This CDR3 contains 15 residues. Here the CDR3 DNA reads TGTGCCAGCTCACCGCCAGGGGTATCTAATGAAAAACTGTTTTTT. Protein: CASSPPGVSNEKLFF. Together with reference TRBV18 and TRBJ1-4, the CDR3 gives the full variable domain: NAGVMQNPRHLVRRRGQEARLRCSPMKGHSHVYWYRQLPEEGLKFMVYLQKENIIDESGMPKERFSAEFPKEGPSILRIQQVVRGDSAAYFCASSPPGVSNEKLFFGSGTQLSVL.

The chain joins TRBV5-5 to TRBJ2-7; D unresolved. V was pared by 1 base and J by 0 bases, with 17 bases between. This CDR3 has 17 residues. Per germline, CDR1 SGHKS and CDR2 YYEKEE (reference sequence). CDR3 in DNA: TGTGCCAGCAGCTTGTCCCCTGGACGCTTGAGCTCCTACGAGCAGTACTTC. Translated: CASSLSPGRLSSYEQYF. Looking up the rest from reference TRBV5-5 and TRBJ2-7 gives the full variable domain: DAGVTQSPTHLIKTRGQQVTLRCSPISGHKSVSWYQQVLGQGPQFIFQYYEKEERGRGNFPDRFSARQFPNYSSELNVNALLLGDSALYLCASSLSPGRLSSYEQYFGPGTRLTVT.

This clone occurred once. The chain recombines TRBV30 with TRBJ1-2, with TRBD1 identical over 9 bases. After removal of 5 bases from V and 8 bases from J, the junction contained 9 bases not matched to a gene. The CDR3 spans 13 residues. The germline gives CDR1 GTSNPN, CDR2 SVGIG (reference sequence). The CDR3 region has the DNA TGTGCCTGGGGGGTACAGGGGGCTGTCGGCTACACCTTC. It encodes CAWGVQGAVGYTF.

Of note for this clone: At one boundary the junction diverges from the germline segment, which might be a read error. The chain joins TRBV7-7 to TRBJ1-1; weak D call: TRBD1 (5 bases). The CDR3 length is 17 residues. Germline V CDR1 and CDR2: SSHAT, FNYEAQ (reference sequence). Here the CDR3 DNA reads TGTGCTAGCAGCTTAGCGCTCTGGGGCCAACCGAACACTGAAGCTTTCTTT. It is translated as CASSLALWGQPNTEAFF.

V usage is TRBV6-4 and J usage is TRBJ2-5, with D possibly TRBD1 on 5 matching bases. The CDR3 is 13 amino acids. Germline CDR1 and CDR2: MRHNA and SNTAGT. V was clipped by 8 bases and J by 5 bases, with 15 bases between them. The CDR3, as DNA: TGTGCCAGCGCACCGATCCCAGGGGAGACCCAGTACTTC. It codes for CASAPIPGETQYF.

V usage is TRBV27 and J usage is TRBJ1-1, with 7 bases fitting TRBD1. Germline assignment: CDR1 MNHEY and CDR2 SMNVEV (reference sequence). J gave up 5 bases and V 1 base, and 7 bases lay outside the gene matches. The CDR3 runs to 15 residues. DNA of the CDR3: TGTGCCAGCAGTTTATTTTCGACAGGGTGGACTGAAGCTTTCTTT. This sequence encodes CASSLFSTGWTEAFF.

This clone has just one count. The chain combines TRBV6-1 with TRBJ2-7, with TRBD2 as a possible D gene (6 bases). Trimming cost V 6 bases and J 2 bases, with 17 bases left between them. This CDR3 comprises 15 residues. Germline CDR1 is MNHNS and CDR2 is SASEGT. In DNA form, the CDR3 reads TGTGCCAGCAGAATCCGACTAGATCTTGCCTACGAGCAGTACTTC. Its protein is CASRIRLDLAYEQYF.

The rearrangement uses TRBV7-8 and TRBJ1-2; tentatively, D is TRBD1 (6 bases). V was shortened by 5 bases and J by 4 bases, with 17 bases between the two germline ends. This CDR3 has 15 residues. CDR1 SGHVS and CDR2 FQNEAQ come from the germline V gene. The CDR3 region has the DNA TGTGCCAGCAGCGCCCACAGGGCATACGTCTATGGCTACACCTTC. The encoded protein is CASSAHRAYVYGYTF.

V is TRBV2 and J is TRBJ1-6, with 11 nucleotides matching TRBD1. The CDR3 has 17 residues. J gave up 6 bases and V 0 bases, and 4 bases lay outside the gene matches. The germline gives CDR1 SNHLY, CDR2 FYNNEI. The CDR3: CASSEALGQGGNSPLHF. The CDR3 nucleotides read TGTGCCAGCAGTGAAGCCCTGGGACAGGGGGGTAATTCACCCCTCCACTTT.